This TCR beta chain was recovered during a study of T cell responses to AZD1222 COVID-19 vaccine. CDR3 length equals 16 residues. Germline CDR1 and CDR2: MNHEY and SVGEGT. After removal of 0 bases from V and 4 bases from J, the junction contained 6 bases not matched to a gene. Profiling relied on immunoSEQ multiplex PCR, and the TCRdb table lists in-frame clones only, not all of them. The sample contains about 160,000 clones, 90% to 95% of which appear only once. This rearrangement joins TRBV6-2 or TRBV6-3 to TRBJ2-7, with 10 bases matching TRBD2. The source is an adult who received the AZD1222 COVID-19 vaccine. Source: peripheral blood, taken 28 days after the second AZD1222 dose. This CDR3 is CASSYSRLAGEYEQYF. Written as DNA, the CDR3 is TGTGCCAGCAGTTACTCGAGGCTAGCGGGAGAATACGAGCAGTACTTC.